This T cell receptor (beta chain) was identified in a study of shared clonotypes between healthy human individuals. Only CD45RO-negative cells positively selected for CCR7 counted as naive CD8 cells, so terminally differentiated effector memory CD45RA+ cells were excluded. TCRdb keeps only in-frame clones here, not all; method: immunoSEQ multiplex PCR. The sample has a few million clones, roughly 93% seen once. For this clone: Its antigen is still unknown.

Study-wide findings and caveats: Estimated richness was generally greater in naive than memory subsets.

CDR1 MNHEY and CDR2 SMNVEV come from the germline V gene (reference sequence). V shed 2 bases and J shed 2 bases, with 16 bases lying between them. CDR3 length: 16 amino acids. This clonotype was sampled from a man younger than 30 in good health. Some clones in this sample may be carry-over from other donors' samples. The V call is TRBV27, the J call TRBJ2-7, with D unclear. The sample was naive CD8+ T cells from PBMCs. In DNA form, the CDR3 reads TGTGCCAGCAGTTTAGGCGACTGGACCCTCCCCTACGAGCAGTACTTC. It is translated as CASSLGDWTLPYEQYF.